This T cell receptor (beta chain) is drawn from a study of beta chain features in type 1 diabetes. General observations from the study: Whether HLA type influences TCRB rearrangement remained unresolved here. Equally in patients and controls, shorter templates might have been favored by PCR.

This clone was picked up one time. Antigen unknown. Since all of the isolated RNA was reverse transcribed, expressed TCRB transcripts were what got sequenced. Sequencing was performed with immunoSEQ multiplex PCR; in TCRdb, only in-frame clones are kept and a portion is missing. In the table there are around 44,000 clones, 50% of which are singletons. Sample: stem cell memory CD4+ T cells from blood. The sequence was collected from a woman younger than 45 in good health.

The CDR3 sequence is CASSVSADSGNTIYF. In DNA form, the CDR3 reads TGTGCCAGCAGCGTATCCGCAGACAGTGGAAACACCATATATTTT. The chain recombines TRBV9 with TRBJ1-3; weak D call: TRBD1 (5 bases). Germline V CDR1 and CDR2: SGDLS, YYNGEE. The ends were cut back, 1 base at V and 3 bases at J, with 11 bases in the middle. The CDR3 runs 15 residues.